This T cell receptor beta chain derives from a study of control samples from healthy donors and cancer patients. The data were produced by immunoSEQ multiplex PCR, yet TCRdb's version contains in-frame clones alone and is incomplete. This table has 75,000 to 100,000 clones, around nine tenths appearing once. The CDR3 spans 14 residues. The germline gives CDR1 SGHRS, CDR2 YFSETQ. Trimming left V 0 bases short and J 2 bases short, with 6 bases between. The chain couples TRBV5-1 to TRBJ2-4, with unresolved D. This receptor was taken from a human donor in good health. The donor label of this sample is uncertain. Sequences were obtained from blood. CDR3 bases: TGCGCCAGCAGCTTGGACAGCACCAAAAACATTCAGTACTTC. Protein: CASSLDSTKNIQYF. Combining the CDR3 with reference TRBV5-1 and TRBJ2-4 gives the whole variable domain KAGVTQTPRYLIKTRGQQVTLSCSPISGHRSVSWYQQTPGQGLQFLFEYFSETQRNKGNFPGRFSGRQFSNSRSEMNVSTLELGDSALYLCASSLDSTKNIQYFGAGTRLSVL.